The T cell receptor (beta chain) described here comes from a study of blood T cells in healthy people across ages. Each sample used at least 6 million PBMCs. It was with a sample-barcoded 5' primer and a J-beta primer mix that a second PCR of roughly 7 to 12 cycles was run. Each CDR3 protein is one row after TCRdb ran MiXCR on the 5' RACE reads. The profile covers hundreds of thousands of distinct CDR3 sequences, with less than 35% appearing a single time and 15% to 19% taken by the ten largest. Whole-study findings and limits: It was not known whether donors were CMV positive (a possible confounder of expanded clonotype changes).

This clonotype was found a few times. Its specificity is unknown. What was sequenced was blood. This sequence originates from a woman aged 80 or older in good health.

The chain's CDR3 is CASSQGWPRETQYF. CDR3 nucleotides: TGTGCCAGCAGCCAGGGGTGGCCTCGAGAGACCCAGTACTTC. V and J are TRBV3-1 and TRBJ2-5; D is unresolved. The V and J ends lost 3 bases and 4 bases respectively, with 12 bases between them. This CDR3 comprises 14 residues. CDR1 LGHDT and CDR2 YNNKEL come from the germline V gene (reference sequence).